This T cell receptor (beta chain) was recovered during a study of blood T cell repertoires in COVID-19. Whole-study context: The United States, Italy and Spain were the sources of the acute and convalescent COVID-19 samples. The cDNA or gDNA used as material had been derived from T cells, B-cell-depleted T cells, or PBMCs.

The CDR3 has 14 residues. Trimming left V 0 bases short and J 3 bases short, with 8 bases between. Germline CDR1 is SGHVS and CDR2 is FNYEAQ. Authors' data handling: Amplification of reference gene primers was used by the study to estimate nucleated cell counts. TCRdb's table, derived via immunoSEQ multiplex PCR, lists solely in-frame clones and lacks some. That table supplies the V and J calls and clone size; D and trimming were determined from the DNA. The sample contains hundreds of thousands of clones, around nine tenths of which appear only once. Sequenced: peripheral blood. This TCR was recovered from a woman aged 55-69 years who had recovered from COVID-19. The rearrangement uses TRBV7-6 and TRBJ1-1, with D possibly TRBD1 on 5 matching bases. The DNA for the CDR3 is TGTGCCAGCAGCTTAGCGCGGGGGGACACTGAAGCTTTCTTT. It is translated as CASSLARGDTEAFF.